The 29 T cell receptor beta chains reported below all come from one sample, sequenced in a study of cytomegalovirus exposure and HLA in healthy donors. PCR primers comprised 60 Vbeta and 13 Jbeta primers. TCRdb keeps only in-frame clones here, not all; method: immunoSEQ multiplex PCR. Here the sample spans around 80,000 clones, roughly 70% being singletons. The material sequenced was PBMCs. These receptors were collected from a man aged 40-49 years in good health and CMV-seropositive.

This clone was recorded only once. The chain uses TRBV29-1 and TRBJ2-7; 7 nucleotides agree with TRBD1. The junction had 9 bases not matched to a gene; V was cut back by 7 bases and J by 6 bases. The CDR3 is 12 amino acids. Germline values: CDR1 SQVTM, CDR2 ANQGSEA. The CDR3 region is CSAVQQGLEQYF. The CDR3, as DNA: TGCAGCGCCGTACAACAGGGGCTCGAGCAGTACTTC.

The chain couples TRBV6-5 to TRBJ1-2, with D unclear. The V end was cut by 6 bases, the J end by 1 base, with 12 bases between. Germline assignment: CDR1 MNHEY and CDR2 SVGAGI. CDR3 length: 14 amino acids. CDR3 residues: CASRVDSSNYGYTF. The CDR3 DNA is TGTGCCAGCAGAGTGGACTCTAGTAACTATGGCTACACCTTC.

V is TRBV11-2 and J is TRBJ2-7; 9 bases match TRBD2. V was clipped by 6 bases and J by 3 bases; unmatched bases: 9. Germline CDR1 is SGHAT and CDR2 is FQNNGV. The length of the CDR3 is 15 residues. The CDR3 here is CASRQTSGGGYEQYF. CDR3 DNA: TGTGCCAGCAGGCAGACTAGCGGTGGGGGCTACGAGCAGTACTTC.

This clone was recorded only once. This rearrangement joins TRBV2 to TRBJ2-1; D might be TRBD1 (6 bases). Germline V gene sequence: CDR1 SNHLY, CDR2 FYNNEI. This CDR3 contains 15 residues. Trimming pared 3 bases from V and 8 bases from J, leaving 17 bases between. The CDR3 DNA reads TGTGCCAGCAGTGAGGGGACACACCGAGGGGATGAGCAGTTCTTC. It translates to CASSEGTHRGDEQFF.

The V and J genes are TRBV28 and TRBJ2-7; D possibly corresponds to TRBD2 (6 bases). Trimming took off 7 bases at V and 5 bases at J, with 18 bases between the two ends. Germline values: CDR1 MDHEN, CDR2 SYDVKM. There are 14 residues in the CDR3. CDR3 coding DNA: TGTGCCAGCAAGGGAGGTACAGCCCTCCACGAGCAGTACTTC. This codes for CASKGGTALHEQYF.

This chain connects TRBV10-3 to TRBJ2-1; 7 nucleotides match TRBD2. The J segment lost 6 bases and the V segment lost 8 bases, leaving 13 bases of the junction unmatched. The CDR3 is 15 residues long. The germline CDR1 and CDR2 sequences are ENHRY and SYGVKD. CDR3 DNA sequence: TGTGCCATCGAGGCTCTAGCGGAACGGGGCAATGAGCAGTTCTTC. Protein sequence: CAIEALAERGNEQFF.

The V gene is TRBV5-5, the J gene TRBJ2-3, with 8 positions matching TRBD2. The ends lost 0 bases at V and 0 bases at J; junction bases unmatched: 6. This CDR3 has 17 amino acids. Germline V lookup: CDR1 SGHKS, CDR2 YYEKEE (reference sequence). The CDR3 region is CASSLAGGGLSTDTQYF. The CDR3 DNA follows: TGTGCCAGCAGCTTGGCCGGGGGGGGGCTAAGCACAGATACGCAGTATTTT.

The rearrangement joins TRBV6-5 to TRBJ2-3, with 8 positions matching TRBD2. Per germline, CDR1 MNHEY and CDR2 SVGAGI. This CDR3 has 15 residues. J gave up 2 bases and V 0 bases, and 1 base lay outside the gene matches. In DNA form, the CDR3 reads TGTGCCAGCAGTTACTCACTAGCGGTCACAGATACGCAGTATTTT. Its protein is CASSYSLAVTDTQYF.

This chain uses TRBV7-9 with TRBJ2-1; 12 nucleotides match TRBD2. V was clipped by 2 bases and J by 8 bases; unmatched bases: 7. Germline CDR1 is SEHNR and CDR2 is FQNEAQ (reference sequence). This CDR3 comprises 16 residues. CDR3 DNA: TGTGCCAGCAGCTTATGGACTAGCGGGAACGGCGATGAGCAGTTCTTC. Translating it yields CASSLWTSGNGDEQFF.

This clone was recorded only once. The chain combines TRBV5-4 with TRBJ2-5; D may be TRBD2 (7 bases). This CDR3 comprises 14 residues. The germline CDR1 and CDR2 sequences are SGHNT and YYREEE (reference sequence). With 4 bases removed from V and 3 bases from J, the gap between germline ends came to 13 bases. The chain's CDR3 is CASSLQGGEETQYF. The CDR3 DNA follows: TGTGCCAGCAGCCTTCAAGGGGGGGAAGAGACCCAGTACTTC.

The V gene is TRBV4-1, the J gene TRBJ2-7; D remains unclear. V lost 2 bases, J lost 2 bases, and 16 bases lay in between. The CDR3 is 16 residues long. Germline assignment: CDR1 MGHRA and CDR2 YSYEKL. The CDR3 DNA follows: TGCGCCAGCAGCCAACTAGATTTGACTGCTACCTACGAGCAGTACTTC. It specifies CASSQLDLTATYEQYF.

J is TRBJ2-7 and V is TRBV5-8; no clear D. The CDR3 length is 10 residues. Trimming shortened V by 2 bases and J by 7 bases, and 4 bases separated the two germline ends. CDR1 and CDR2 from the germline V gene are SGHTS and YDEGEE. The CDR3 sequence is CASSFREQYF. In nucleotides, the CDR3 is TGTGCCAGCAGCTTCCGGGAGCAGTACTTC.

This clone was counted only a few times. This chain connects TRBV6-1 to TRBJ1-1; D not certain. Trimming shortened V by 0 bases and J by 3 bases, and 8 bases separated the two germline ends. Germline V gene lookup returns CDR1 MNHNS and CDR2 SASEGT. This CDR3 is built from 14 residues. The CDR3 DNA reads as TGTGCCAGCAGTGAAGCGGGGAGCGACACTGAAGCTTTCTTT. It yields the protein CASSEAGSDTEAFF.

The chain recombines TRBV7-9 with TRBJ2-7; TRBD1 aligns across 9 bases. Germline V gene data show CDR1 as SEHNR and CDR2 as FQNEAQ (reference sequence). The CDR3 spans 17 residues. The J segment lost 2 bases and the V segment lost 1 base, leaving 9 bases of the junction unmatched. The CDR3 DNA reads as TGTGCCAGCAGCTTAGGGGTTCCGGGACAGGGTCCCTACGAGCAGTACTTC. Protein sequence: CASSLGVPGQGPYEQYF.

The chain carries TRBV5-6 and TRBJ2-7; 7 nucleotides align to TRBD1. CDR3 length: 14 amino acids. The V segment lost 4 bases and the J segment 0 bases; nucleotides outside the gene matches: 4. The germline gives CDR1 SGHDT, CDR2 YYEEEE. CDR3 loop: CASSGTDSSYEQYF. CDR3 coding DNA: TGTGCCAGCAGCGGGACAGACAGCTCCTACGAGCAGTACTTC. The variable domain in full, with the rest retrieved from reference TRBV5-6 and TRBJ2-7, is DAGVTQSPTHLIKTRGQQVTLRCSPKSGHDTVSWYQQALGQGPQFIFQYYEEEERQRGNFPDRFSGHQFPNYSSELNVNALLLGDSALYLCASSGTDSSYEQYFGPGTRLTVT.

The rearrangement uses TRBV7-2 and TRBJ2-7, with TRBD1 identical over 7 bases. The CDR3 is 14 amino acids. Germline V CDR1 and CDR2: SGHTA, FQGNSA. V trimming: 2 bases; J trimming: 2 bases; junction bases outside the gene matches: 3. DNA of the CDR3: TGTGCCAGCAGCTTACGGGGACAGACCTACGAGCAGTACTTC. Amino acids: CASSLRGQTYEQYF.

The rearrangement links TRBV30 to TRBJ2-2; 12 bases match TRBD2. This CDR3 is 15 amino acids long. V shed 4 bases, J shed 4 bases, and the junction held 4 bases outside the gene matches. From germline, CDR1 is GTSNPN and CDR2 SVGIG (reference sequence). CDR3 in amino acids: CAWTPLAGGTGELFF. DNA for the CDR3: TGTGCCTGGACCCCACTAGCGGGGGGCACCGGGGAGCTGTTTTTT.

The chain employs TRBV7-9 and TRBJ2-1; 8 positions agree with TRBD2. There are 16 residues in the CDR3. J gave up 5 bases and V 5 bases, and 11 bases lay outside the gene matches. CDR1 is SEHNR, CDR2 FQNEAQ, per germline (reference sequence). The CDR3 sequence is CASSPPGLDLHNEQFF. For the CDR3, the DNA is TGTGCCAGCAGCCCACCGGGACTAGATCTTCACAATGAGCAGTTCTTC.

The chain joins TRBV7-2 to TRBJ2-7, with 8 bases matching TRBD1. Germline V CDR1 and CDR2: SGHTA, FQGNSA. This CDR3 contains 14 residues. V dropped 4 bases and J dropped 2; count of bases not matched to a gene: 4. The CDR3 DNA is TGTGCCAGCAGCTCCGGGACAGGTACCTACGAGCAGTACTTC. Amino acids: CASSSGTGTYEQYF.

The J gene is TRBJ2-3, the V gene TRBV7-9; 11 bases align to TRBD1. V shed 3 bases and J 3 bases; nucleotides not matched to a gene: 2. Germline lookup yields CDR1 SEHNR and CDR2 FQNEAQ (reference sequence). The CDR3 is 15 residues long. The CDR3: CASSFGTGGTDTQYF. The CDR3 DNA sequence: TGTGCCAGCAGCTTCGGGACAGGGGGGACAGATACGCAGTATTTT. Filled out from reference TRBV7-9 and TRBJ2-3, the complete variable domain reads DTGVSQNPRHKITKRGQNVTFRCDPISEHNRLYWYRQTLGQGPEFLTYFQNEAQLEKSRLLSDRFSAERPKGSFSTLEIQRTEQGDSAMYLCASSFGTGGTDTQYFGPGTRLTVL.

The V gene is TRBV28, the J gene TRBJ2-2; possibly TRBD1 for D (6 bases). Trimming removed 6 bases from V and 6 bases from J, with 17 bases in between. Germline CDR1 MDHEN, CDR2 SYDVKM. The CDR3 is made up of 15 amino acids. In nucleotides, the CDR3 is TGTGCCAGCAGCGAAGGGGACAAGGTGGCCGGGGAGCTGTTTTTT. Its protein product is CASSEGDKVAGELFF.

The count of this clone is one. CDR3 in DNA: TGCGCCAGCAGCCAAGATAAAGAGGTACTTAATTCACCCCTCCACTTT. Protein sequence: CASSQDKEVLNSPLHF. This sequence joins TRBV4-3 and TRBJ1-6, with D hard to call. Germline V gives CDR1 LGHNA, CDR2 YSLEER. V was trimmed by 0 bases and J by 6 bases, leaving 12 bases between them. The CDR3 loop spans 16 amino acids.

V is TRBV19 and J is TRBJ1-2, with a weak D call TRBD1 (6 bases). The germline CDR1 and CDR2 sequences are LNHDA and SQIVND (reference sequence). CDR3 length: 13 amino acids. V lost 4 bases and J lost 8, with 14 bases in between. CDR3 residues: CASSTHNRDGYTF. DNA of the CDR3: TGTGCCAGTAGTACCCATAACAGGGACGGCTACACCTTC.

The rearrangement links TRBV27 to TRBJ2-3, with D possibly matching TRBD2 (6 bases). CDR1 is MNHEY and CDR2 is SMNVEV in the germline V gene (reference sequence). The ends were cut back, 5 bases at V and 7 bases at J, with 19 bases in the middle. This CDR3 has 15 residues. CDR3 protein: CASSPNSGAGNTQYF. In DNA, the CDR3 is TGTGCCAGCAGTCCTAATAGCGGTGCTGGGAATACGCAGTATTTT.

The chain couples TRBV28 to TRBJ1-5; no firm D call. Trimming took off 1 base at V and 1 base at J, with 11 bases between the two ends. Germline CDR1 is MDHEN and CDR2 is SYDVKM. The CDR3 totals 16 residues. CDR3: CASSLSPTRSNQPQHF. DNA of the CDR3: TGTGCCAGCAGTTTATCGCCTACCCGGAGCAATCAGCCCCAGCATTTT. Looking up the rest from reference TRBV28 and TRBJ1-5 gives the full variable domain: DVKVTQSSRYLVKRTGEKVFLECVQDMDHENMFWYRQDPGLGLRLIYFSYDVKMKEKGDIPEGYSVSREKKERFSLILESASTNQTSMYLCASSLSPTRSNQPQHFGDGTRLSIL.

The V and J genes are TRBV7-2 and TRBJ2-5; TRBD1 matches at 7 bases. Looked up from germline, CDR1 is SGHTA and CDR2 is FQGNSA. This CDR3 has 13 amino acids. J lost 12 bases, V lost 6 bases, and 13 bases had no gene match. The CDR3 coding sequence is TGTGCCAGCAGTCCAACCTCCCGGGACAGAAAGTACTTC. Translation: CASSPTSRDRKYF.

The chain recombines TRBV7-8 with TRBJ2-1; tentatively, D is TRBD1 (5 bases). The V and J ends lost 4 bases and 9 bases respectively, with 13 bases between them. The CDR3 runs to 13 residues. CDR1 is SGHVS, CDR2 FQNEAQ, per germline. Here the CDR3 DNA reads TGTGCCAGCAGCTCGAGCTTTGGGGCTGAGCAGTTCTTC. This translates into CASSSSFGAEQFF.

This clone appeared a single time. This sequence joins TRBV4-3 and TRBJ2-1; maybe TRBD2 (5 bases). Trimming took 0 bases from V and 8 from J, leaving 20 bases between them. The CDR3 totals 17 residues. From germline, CDR1 is LGHNA and CDR2 YSLEER. DNA for the CDR3: TGCGCCAGCAGCCAAGATAGCGTAAAACTACCCGGGGATGAGCAGTTCTTC. It specifies CASSQDSVKLPGDEQFF.

The V call is TRBV7-8, the J call TRBJ2-7; D call uncertain. The CDR3 runs to 13 residues. Per germline, CDR1 SGHVS and CDR2 FQNEAQ. The V gene lost 3 bases and the J gene lost 4 bases, with 10 bases spanning the gap. CDR3 DNA sequence: TGTGCCAGCAGCTTCCTAGGCCGGTACGAGCAGTACTTC. Protein sequence: CASSFLGRYEQYF.